This TCR beta chain was documented in a study of beta chain features in type 1 diabetes. About the study: In all, around 100 million sorted cells from all samples were analyzed.

CDR1 is MDHEN and CDR2 is SYDVKM in the germline V gene. This CDR3 is 17 amino acids long. The J segment lost 3 bases and the V segment lost 6 bases, leaving 13 bases of the junction unmatched. The isolated RNA, all of it, was reverse transcribed, so expressed TCRB transcripts were what got sequenced. Repertoires were generated with immunoSEQ multiplex PCR, while TCRdb's copy carries only in-frame clones and drops some. This table has hundreds of thousands of clones, roughly 13% appearing once. Study-level findings and limits: Researchers report that Type 1 diabetes patients had moderately but significantly shorter TCRB CDR3s across all four CD4+ subsets.

With regard to this clone: The antigen is undetermined.

The sequencing input was naive CD4+ T cells from blood. The chain recombines TRBV28 with TRBJ2-7, with 11 bases fitting TRBD2. The source of this sequence is a man aged 25-45 years with type 1 diabetes. The CDR3 protein is CASSSGHLAGGFYEQYF. CDR3 in DNA: TGTGCCAGCAGCTCAGGACATCTAGCGGGAGGCTTCTACGAGCAGTACTTC.